This T cell receptor beta chain was found in a study of control samples from healthy donors and cancer patients. Using immunoSEQ multiplex PCR, the repertoire was profiled, and TCRdb retains in-frame clones only, with some absent. Of about 160,000 clones listed, roughly 94% are singletons. This CDR3 has 14 amino acids. Germline trimming cut 6 bases from V and 3 bases from J; bases unmatched to any gene: 5. CDR1 SNHLY and CDR2 FYNNEI come from the germline V gene. The specimen was blood. The V call is TRBV2, the J call TRBJ2-5; the match to TRBD1 covers 9 bases. The TCR originated in a woman aged 40 to 55 in good health. This CDR3 is CASRPGQGKETQYF. As DNA, the CDR3 is TGTGCCAGCAGGCCGGGACAGGGAAAAGAGACCCAGTACTTC. Looking up the rest from reference TRBV2 and TRBJ2-5 gives the full variable domain: EPEVTQTPSHQVTQMGQEVILRCVPISNHLYFYWYRQILGQKVEFLVSFYNNEISEKSEIFDDQFSVERPDGSNFTLKIRSTKLEDSAMYFCASRPGQGKETQYFGPGTRLLVL.